A single sample is the source of the 15 T cell receptor beta chains below, sequenced in a study of T cells in Graves' hyperthyroidism and ophthalmopathy. TCR beta CDR3 region amplification was performed from RNA transcripts. TCR CDR3 regions were first amplified by RT-PCR with HTBI primers. Each CDR3 protein gets one entry after TCRdb re-called the multiplex PCR reads with MiXCR. The sample lists about 340,000 distinct CDR3 sequences; 21% were seen once. The material sequenced was blood. These receptors were collected from a woman in her forties or fifties with Graves' hyperthyroidism.

This clonotype was counted ten times or more. The chain joins TRBV5-1 to TRBJ2-5; 14 bases match TRBD2. The V segment lost 0 bases and the J segment 6 bases; nucleotides outside the gene matches: 4. Per the germline V gene, CDR1 is SGHRS and CDR2 is YFSETQ. This CDR3 contains 16 residues. The CDR3 spells CASSLGGLAGEQTQYF. CDR3 DNA: TGCGCCAGCAGCTTGGGGGGACTAGCGGGAGAGCAGACCCAGTACTTC.

J is TRBJ2-5 and V is TRBV2; 10 positions match TRBD1. Germline assignment: CDR1 SNHLY and CDR2 FYNNEI. V shed 5 bases and J 6 bases; nucleotides not matched to a gene: 12. The CDR3 covers 16 residues. The CDR3 is CASSSSPGQGGKTQYF. The CDR3 DNA reads as TGTGCCAGCAGTTCCTCGCCCGGACAGGGGGGAAAGACCCAGTACTTC. Full variable domain (missing parts from reference TRBV2 and TRBJ2-5): EPEVTQTPSHQVTQMGQEVILRCVPISNHLYFYWYRQILGQKVEFLVSFYNNEISEKSEIFDDQFSVERPDGSNFTLKIRSTKLEDSAMYFCASSSSPGQGGKTQYFGPGTRLLVL.

This clonotype came up a few times. The chain combines TRBV7-6 with TRBJ1-6, with D possibly being TRBD1 (5 bases). The CDR3 contains 15 residues. The V end was cut by 0 bases, the J end by 7 bases, with 10 bases between. CDR1 is SGHVS and CDR2 is FNYEAQ in the germline V gene. The CDR3 spells CASSLAAGNNSPLHF. In DNA form, the CDR3 reads TGTGCCAGCAGCTTAGCGGCAGGGAACAATTCACCCCTCCACTTT. Drawing the rest from reference TRBV7-6 and TRBJ1-6, the complete variable domain is GAGVSQSPRYKVTKRGQDVALRCDPISGHVSLYWYRQALGQGPEFLTYFNYEAQQDKSGLPNDRFSAERPEGSISTLTIQRTEQRDSAMYRCASSLAAGNNSPLHFGNGTRLTVT.

CDR3 sequence reads: CASSPGLATRGTQYF. The CDR3, as DNA: TGTGCCAGCTCACCGGGACTAGCCACGAGAGGAACGCAGTATTTT. The chain has TRBV11-2 and TRBJ2-3; 9 bases agree with TRBD2. CDR1 is SGHAT, CDR2 FQNNGV, per germline. The V and J ends lost 8 bases and 9 bases, in that order; junction bases with no gene match: 15. This CDR3 spans 15 amino acids.

This clonotype has at least ten counts. V usage is TRBV15 and J usage is TRBJ1-2; 7 bases are a match to TRBD1. The ends lost 5 bases at V and 2 bases at J; junction bases unmatched: 11. Per germline, CDR1 LNHNV and CDR2 YYDKDF (reference sequence). The CDR3 extends over 16 amino acids. The CDR3 is CATSGLTGRDNYGYTF. The CDR3 bases are TGTGCCACCAGCGGGCTGACAGGGAGGGACAACTATGGCTACACCTTC.

The chain has TRBV6-1 and TRBJ2-7; the match to TRBD2 covers 9 bases. Per germline, CDR1 MNHNS and CDR2 SASEGT. J was trimmed by 2 bases and V by 3 bases; bases with no gene match: 5. This CDR3 has 15 residues. CDR3 nucleotides: TGTGCCAGCAGTGACGCCGCTAGCGGGACCTACGAGCAGTACTTC. Its translation is CASSDAASGTYEQYF.

This clonotype appeared a single time. V and J are TRBV11-3 and TRBJ2-7, with D perhaps TRBD2 (6 bases). This CDR3 contains 14 residues. CDR1 SGHNT and CDR2 YENEEA come from the germline V gene. Between the trimmed V and J ends, which lost 5 bases and 4 bases, there was a span of 15 bases. CDR3 sequence (DNA): TGTGCCAGCAGCCCAGGATACGGGAGATACGAGCAGTACTTC. Amino acids: CASSPGYGRYEQYF.

CDR3 in DNA: TGTGCCAGCTCGGGACAGCGAAACACCGGGGAGCTGTTTTTT. Translating gives CASSGQRNTGELFF. V usage is TRBV6-1 and J usage is TRBJ2-2; TRBD1 matches at 7 bases. The trim removed 8 bases at V and 2 bases at J, leaving 5 bases unmatched. In germline, CDR1 is MNHNS, CDR2 SASEGT. The CDR3 has 14 residues.

The gene calls are TRBV5-1 and TRBJ2-3, with a possible D match to TRBD2 (6 bases). The CDR3 runs to 16 residues. Trimming shortened V by 4 bases and J by 0 bases, and 15 bases separated the two germline ends. Germline values: CDR1 SGHRS, CDR2 YFSETQ. The CDR3 region is CASSGGIIPSTDTQYF. The CDR3 region has the DNA TGCGCCAGCAGCGGGGGGATAATACCAAGCACAGATACGCAGTATTTT.

The table lists this clonotype with many counts. V and J are TRBV6-2 or TRBV6-3 and TRBJ2-7; D gene unclear. Germline CDR1 MNHEY, CDR2 SVGEGT. The CDR3 is 15 residues long. Trimming shortened V by 3 bases and J by 3 bases, and 15 bases separated the two germline ends. The CDR3 spells CASSYRFIKDYEQYF. Here the CDR3 DNA reads TGTGCCAGCAGTTATAGGTTCATTAAGGACTACGAGCAGTACTTC.

The chain employs TRBV6-2 or TRBV6-3 and TRBJ1-5; 7 bases are a match to TRBD1. Germline V gene sequence: CDR1 MNHEY, CDR2 SVGEGT. The CDR3 sequence is 17 residues long. The V and J ends lost 1 base and 2 bases, in that order; junction bases with no gene match: 8. The CDR3 DNA reads TGTGCCAGCAGTTACTTTTCTGGGCAGGGGGGCAATCAGCCCCAGCATTTT. Encoded protein: CASSYFSGQGGNQPQHF.

This clonotype was seen ten or more times. The rearrangement uses TRBV20-1 and TRBJ2-3; TRBD1 or TRBD2 may be the D gene (6 bases each). Deletions cut 5 bases from V and 2 bases from J, with 17 bases between. The CDR3 has 15 residues. The germline CDR1 and CDR2 sequences are DFQATT and SNEGSKA (reference sequence). This chain's CDR3 is CSAGGWGRDTDTQYF. CDR3 sequence (DNA): TGCAGTGCTGGGGGGTGGGGGCGTGACACAGATACGCAGTATTTT.

This clonotype was seen ten or more times. The CDR3 spells CASSTGQQVQYF. CDR3 coding DNA: TGTGCCAGCAGCACCGGACAGCAGGTGCAGTACTTC. V and J are TRBV7-9 and TRBJ2-7; a possible D gene is TRBD1 (6 bases). Germline CDR1 reads SEHNR; CDR2 reads FQNEAQ (reference sequence). V was pared by 5 bases and J by 9 bases, with 14 bases between. The CDR3 has 12 residues.

In its sample, this clonotype was seen many times. The chain employs TRBV18 and TRBJ1-4; D uncertain. The germline V gene encodes CDR1 KGHSH and CDR2 LQKENI. This CDR3 has 14 amino acids. Trimming cost V 2 bases and J 6 bases, with 10 bases left between them. The DNA of the CDR3 is TGTGCCAGCTCACCATCTGTTACGGATGAAAAACTGTTTTTT. It specifies CASSPSVTDEKLFF.

This clonotype was observed many times. The rearrangement joins TRBV6-1 to TRBJ2-7; TRBD2 aligns across 12 bases. The CDR3 is made up of 17 amino acids. V gave up 5 bases and J gave up 2 bases; unmatched junction bases: 10. The germline V gene encodes CDR1 MNHNS and CDR2 SASEGT. DNA of the CDR3: TGTGCCAGCAGTCGGACTAGCGGGGACTTCCAAACCTACGAGCAGTACTTC. Translating gives CASSRTSGDFQTYEQYF.